This T cell receptor (beta chain) was captured by sequencing in a study of spatial heterogeneity in lung cancer. Study-level background: Fewer alpha-chain than beta-chain sequences were consistently detected.

Time point reported: sample taken at primary tumor resection. Patients with untreated early-stage non-small cell lung cancer, numbering 72, were the donors. Whole RNA came from tumor, nontumor lung or frozen PBMC and was sequenced without being sorted. By share, this clonotype ranks as medium-sized. The germline V gene encodes CDR1 SGHVS and CDR2 FNYEAQ. V was cut by 2 bases and J by 1 base, with 5 bases left in between. The CDR3 extends over 13 amino acids. Every TCR cDNA molecule bore its own unique molecular identifier. TCRdb processed the 5' RACE reads anew with MiXCR; each CDR3 protein has one entry. The profile covers about 22,000 distinct CDR3 sequences, with around 4.6% appearing a single time and 6.5% to 9% taken by the ten largest.

The chain uses TRBV7-6 and TRBJ1-1; no clear D. The input for sequencing was PBMCs, taken at surgery. This clonotype was obtained from a male donor with early-stage non-small cell lung cancer. CDR3 amino acids: CASSLTENTEAFF. The CDR3 DNA is TGTGCCAGCAGCTTAACCGAGAACACTGAAGCTTTCTTT.